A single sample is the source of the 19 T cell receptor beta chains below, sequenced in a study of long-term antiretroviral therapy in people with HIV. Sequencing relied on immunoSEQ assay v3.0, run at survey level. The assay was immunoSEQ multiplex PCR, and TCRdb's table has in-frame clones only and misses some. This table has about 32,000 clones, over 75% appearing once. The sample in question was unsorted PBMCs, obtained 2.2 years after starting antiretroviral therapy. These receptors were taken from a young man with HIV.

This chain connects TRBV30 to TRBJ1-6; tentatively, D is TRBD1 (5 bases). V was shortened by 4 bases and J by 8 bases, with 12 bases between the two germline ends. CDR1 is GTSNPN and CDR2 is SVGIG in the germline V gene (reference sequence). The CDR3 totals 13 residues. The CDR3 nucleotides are TGTGCCTGGACCACTGACAGTTATTCACCCCTCCACTTT. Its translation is CAWTTDSYSPLHF.

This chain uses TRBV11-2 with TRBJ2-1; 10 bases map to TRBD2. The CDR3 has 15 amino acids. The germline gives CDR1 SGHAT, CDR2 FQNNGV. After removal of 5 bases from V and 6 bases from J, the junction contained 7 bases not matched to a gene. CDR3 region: CASSALAGEGNEQFF. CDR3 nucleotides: TGTGCCAGCAGCGCCCTAGCGGGGGAGGGCAATGAGCAGTTCTTC.

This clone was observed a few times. In DNA, the CDR3 is TGTGCCAGCAGTTTGGGTGGGAATGGCGGGGAGCTGTTTTTT. Translation: CASSLGGNGGELFF. The chain is built from TRBV28 and TRBJ2-2; D is ambiguous. The CDR3 totals 14 residues. V lost 3 bases to trimming and J lost 7 bases, with 12 bases between them. Per germline, CDR1 MDHEN and CDR2 SYDVKM.

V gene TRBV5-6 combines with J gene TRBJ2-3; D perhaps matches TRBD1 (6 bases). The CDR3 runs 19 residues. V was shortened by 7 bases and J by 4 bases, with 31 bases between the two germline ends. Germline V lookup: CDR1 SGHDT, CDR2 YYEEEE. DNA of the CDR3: TGTGCCAGCTCGAGGGACAAGCATCCAACATTCAAAACCGCAGATACGCAGTATTTT. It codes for CASSRDKHPTFKTADTQYF.

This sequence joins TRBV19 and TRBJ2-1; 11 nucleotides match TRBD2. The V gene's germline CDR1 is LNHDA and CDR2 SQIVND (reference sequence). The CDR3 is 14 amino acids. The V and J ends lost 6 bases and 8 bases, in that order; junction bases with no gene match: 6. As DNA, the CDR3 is TGTGCCAGTAGATATAGCGGGGGGGCCGATGAGCAGTTCTTC. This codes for CASRYSGGADEQFF.

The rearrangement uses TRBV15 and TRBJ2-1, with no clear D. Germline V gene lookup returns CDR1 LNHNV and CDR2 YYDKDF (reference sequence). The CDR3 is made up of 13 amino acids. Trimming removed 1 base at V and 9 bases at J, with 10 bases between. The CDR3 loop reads CATSRVVALEQFF. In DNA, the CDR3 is TGTGCCACCAGCAGAGTGGTAGCTCTTGAGCAGTTCTTC.

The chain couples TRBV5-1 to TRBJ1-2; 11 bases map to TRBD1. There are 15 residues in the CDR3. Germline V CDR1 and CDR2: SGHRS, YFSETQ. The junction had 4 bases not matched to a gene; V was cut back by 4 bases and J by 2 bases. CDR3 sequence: CASSPGQGANYGYTF. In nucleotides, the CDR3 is TGCGCCAGCAGCCCCGGACAGGGGGCAAACTATGGCTACACCTTC. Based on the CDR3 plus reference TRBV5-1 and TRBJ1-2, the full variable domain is KAGVTQTPRYLIKTRGQQVTLSCSPISGHRSVSWYQQTPGQGLQFLFEYFSETQRNKGNFPGRFSGRQFSNSRSEMNVSTLELGDSALYLCASSPGQGANYGYTFGSGTRLTVV.

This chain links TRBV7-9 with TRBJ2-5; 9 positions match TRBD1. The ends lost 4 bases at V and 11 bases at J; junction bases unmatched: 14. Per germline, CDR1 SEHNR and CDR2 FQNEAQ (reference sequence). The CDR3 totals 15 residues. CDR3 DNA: TGTGCCAGCAGCTCCCTTCCCGGATCGGACAGGGGACAGTACTTC. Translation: CASSSLPGSDRGQYF.

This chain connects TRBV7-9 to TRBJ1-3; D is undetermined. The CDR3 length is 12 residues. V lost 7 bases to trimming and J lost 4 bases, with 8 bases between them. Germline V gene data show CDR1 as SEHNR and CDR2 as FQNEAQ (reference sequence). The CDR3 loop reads CASTPPGNTIYF. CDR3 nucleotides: TGTGCCAGCACCCCCCCCGGAAACACCATATATTTT.

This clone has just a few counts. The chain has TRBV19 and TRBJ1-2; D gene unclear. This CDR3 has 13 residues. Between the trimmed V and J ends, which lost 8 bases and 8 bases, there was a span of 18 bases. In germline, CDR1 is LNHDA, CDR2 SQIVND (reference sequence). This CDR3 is CASGLVPGHGYTF. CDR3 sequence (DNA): TGTGCCAGTGGTCTCGTCCCCGGGCACGGCTACACCTTC.

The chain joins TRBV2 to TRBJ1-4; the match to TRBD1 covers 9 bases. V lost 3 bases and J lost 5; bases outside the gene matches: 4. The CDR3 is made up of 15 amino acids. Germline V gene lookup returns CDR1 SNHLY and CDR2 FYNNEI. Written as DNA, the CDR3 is TGTGCCAGCAGTGACCGGACAGGGGCGAATGAAAAACTGTTTTTT. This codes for CASSDRTGANEKLFF. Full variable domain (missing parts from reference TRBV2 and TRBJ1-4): EPEVTQTPSHQVTQMGQEVILRCVPISNHLYFYWYRQILGQKVEFLVSFYNNEISEKSEIFDDQFSVERPDGSNFTLKIRSTKLEDSAMYFCASSDRTGANEKLFFGSGTQLSVL.

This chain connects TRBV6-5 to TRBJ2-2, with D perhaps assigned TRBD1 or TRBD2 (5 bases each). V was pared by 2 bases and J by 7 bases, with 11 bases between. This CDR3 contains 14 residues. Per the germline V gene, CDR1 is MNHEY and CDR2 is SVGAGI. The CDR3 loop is CASSYRRDVGELFF. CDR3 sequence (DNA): TGTGCCAGCAGTTACCGCAGGGACGTCGGGGAGCTGTTTTTT.

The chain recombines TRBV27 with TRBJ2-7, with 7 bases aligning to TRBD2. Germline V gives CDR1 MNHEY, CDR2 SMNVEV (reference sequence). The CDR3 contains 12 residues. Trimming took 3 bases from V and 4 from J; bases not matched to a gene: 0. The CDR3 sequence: CASSFGGYEQYF. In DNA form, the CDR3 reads TGTGCCAGCAGTTTCGGGGGGTACGAGCAGTACTTC.

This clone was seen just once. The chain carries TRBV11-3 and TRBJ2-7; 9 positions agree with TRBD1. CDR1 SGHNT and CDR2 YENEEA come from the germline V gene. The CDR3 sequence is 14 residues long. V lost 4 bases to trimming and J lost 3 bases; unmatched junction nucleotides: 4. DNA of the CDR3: TGTGCCAGCAGCTCCGGGACAGGGAGCTACGAGCAGTACTTC. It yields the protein CASSSGTGSYEQYF.

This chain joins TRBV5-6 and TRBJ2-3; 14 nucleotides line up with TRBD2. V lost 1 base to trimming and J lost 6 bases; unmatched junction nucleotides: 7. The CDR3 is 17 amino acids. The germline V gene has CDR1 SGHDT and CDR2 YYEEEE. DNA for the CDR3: TGTGCCAGCAGCTTGAAGACTAGCGGGGGGGCAGGGGATACGCAGTATTTT. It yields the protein CASSLKTSGGAGDTQYF.

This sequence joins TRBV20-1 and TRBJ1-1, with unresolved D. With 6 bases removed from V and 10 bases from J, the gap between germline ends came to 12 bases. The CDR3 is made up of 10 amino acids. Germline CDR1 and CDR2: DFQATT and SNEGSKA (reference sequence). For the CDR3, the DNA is TGCAGTGCGGGTGGGTTGGGAGCTTTCTTT. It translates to CSAGGLGAFF.

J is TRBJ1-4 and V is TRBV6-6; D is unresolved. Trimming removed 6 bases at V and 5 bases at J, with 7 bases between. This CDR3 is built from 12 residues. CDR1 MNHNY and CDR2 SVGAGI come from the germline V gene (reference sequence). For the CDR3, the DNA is TGTGCCAGCAGCCGTGGCAATGAAAAACTGTTTTTT. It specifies CASSRGNEKLFF.

The CDR3 is CASQVRGGSNNEQFF. The CDR3 DNA is TGTGCCAGTCAAGTCAGGGGAGGGTCCAACAATGAGCAGTTCTTC. The chain is built from TRBV2 and TRBJ2-1; perhaps TRBD2 as D (7 bases). The V gene lost 9 bases and the J gene lost 5 bases, with 20 bases spanning the gap. CDR3 size: 15 residues. CDR1 and CDR2 from the germline V gene are SNHLY and FYNNEI.

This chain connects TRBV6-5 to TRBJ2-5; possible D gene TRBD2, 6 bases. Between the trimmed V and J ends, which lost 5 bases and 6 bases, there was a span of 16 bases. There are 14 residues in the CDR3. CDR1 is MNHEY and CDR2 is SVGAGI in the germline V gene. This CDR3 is CASSLGTSMKTQYF. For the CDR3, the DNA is TGTGCCAGCAGTCTCGGGACTTCAATGAAGACCCAGTACTTC.